The entry below gives a single T cell receptor (beta chain) sequence along with its context. The antigen remains unidentified. These data belong to a study of graft-versus-host responses after intestinal transplantation. The repertoire was sequenced with immunoSEQ multiplex PCR; TCRdb's copy has only in-frame clones and lacks some. This table holds some 120,000 clones, more than 80% found once. This CDR3 comprises 13 residues. Trimming at V came to 6 bases and at J to 4 bases, leaving 2 bases not matched to a gene. Germline V gene data show CDR1 as MNHNY and CDR2 as SVGAGI (reference sequence). The specimen was unstimulated CD4+ T cells sorted from spleen or lymph node cells, collected before intestinal transplant. The chain employs TRBV6-6 and TRBJ1-5, with 8 bases fitting TRBD1. The TCR originated in a human donor who received an intestinal transplant. CDR3 coding DNA: TGTGCCAGCAGGTGGACAGGGAATCAGCCCCAGCATTTT. This sequence encodes CASRWTGNQPQHF.